A single sample gave rise to the 21 T cell receptor beta chains below, sequenced in a study of T cell responses to AZD1222 COVID-19 vaccine. Measured with immunoSEQ multiplex PCR; TCRdb has only the in-frame clones, and not every one. The sample consists of 150,000 to 200,000 clones, around 90% of them appearing once. Sequencing used peripheral blood, obtained on day 0 of AZD1222 vaccination. All receptors derive from an adult in good health.

The chain links TRBV7-3 to TRBJ2-1; 9 nucleotides match TRBD2. V trimming: 5 bases; J trimming: 9 bases; junction bases outside the gene matches: 14. The CDR3 has 16 amino acids. Germline assignment: CDR1 SGHTA and CDR2 FQGTGA. DNA for the CDR3: TGTGCCAGCAGCCCTCGGAGTAGCGGGAGCTGGGGTGAGCAGTTCTTC. Its protein product is CASSPRSSGSWGEQFF.

The genes are TRBV7-8 and TRBJ2-7, with D uncertain. Germline V gives CDR1 SGHVS, CDR2 FQNEAQ. Trimming left V 3 bases short and J 4 bases short, with 7 bases between. The CDR3 loop spans 12 amino acids. The CDR3 coding sequence is TGTGCCAGCAGCTTTAAAGATTACGAGCAGTACGTC. It specifies CASSFKDYEQYV.

CDR3 amino acids: CASSRYRGEQFF. In nucleotides, the CDR3 is TGTGCCAGCAGTCGCTATCGGGGGGAGCAGTTCTTC. The gene calls are TRBV28 and TRBJ2-1, with a possible D match to TRBD2 (6 bases). The germline V and J ends were trimmed by 5 bases and 10 bases, with 12 bases remaining between them. The CDR3 runs 12 residues. Germline V lookup: CDR1 MDHEN, CDR2 SYDVKM.

The chain couples TRBV11-2 to TRBJ2-1; 13 bases are a match to TRBD2. V gave up 6 bases and J gave up 5 bases; unmatched junction bases: 4. The germline V gene has CDR1 SGHAT and CDR2 FQNNGV. The CDR3 is 15 amino acids. CDR3 sequence: CASRRTSGGDNEQFF. CDR3 bases: TGTGCCAGCAGGAGGACTAGCGGGGGTGACAATGAGCAGTTCTTC.

The chain couples TRBV24-1 to TRBJ2-5; perhaps TRBD1 as D (5 bases). The CDR3 covers 15 residues. V lost 3 bases and J lost 1, with 11 bases in between. Germline V lookup: CDR1 KGHDR, CDR2 SFDVKD. The CDR3, as DNA: TGTGCCACCAGTGATCCCGACAGATTCCAAGAGACCCAGTACTTC. Translating it yields CATSDPDRFQETQYF.

The chain joins TRBV10-3 to TRBJ2-7; D remains unclear. Germline V gene sequence: CDR1 ENHRY, CDR2 SYGVKD. The length of the CDR3 is 15 residues. Trimming shortened V by 10 bases and J by 1 base, and 20 bases separated the two germline ends. The CDR3 loop reads CATGPRIGGSYEQYF. The DNA of the CDR3 is TGTGCCACCGGGCCCCGCATCGGTGGGTCCTACGAGCAGTACTTC.

CDR3 amino acids: CASSQDGLAATGELFF. The CDR3 DNA follows: TGCGCCAGCAGCCAAGACGGCCTAGCGGCTACCGGGGAGCTGTTTTTT. This chain uses TRBV4-3 with TRBJ2-2, with 7 bases identical to TRBD2. After removal of 0 bases from V and 5 bases from J, the junction contained 6 bases not matched to a gene. Germline CDR1 reads LGHNA; CDR2 reads YSLEER. This CDR3 contains 16 residues.

V usage is TRBV12-5 and J usage is TRBJ1-2; 12 bases are shared with TRBD1. Germline trimming cut 5 bases from V and 4 bases from J; bases unmatched to any gene: 8. Per germline, CDR1 LGHNT and CDR2 FRNRAP. The CDR3 has 16 amino acids. CDR3 loop: CASGGGQGALSYGYTF. The CDR3 nucleotides read TGTGCTAGTGGTGGGGGACAGGGGGCGCTTTCCTATGGCTACACCTTC.

This sequence joins TRBV29-1 and TRBJ2-7; 8 nucleotides align to TRBD1. The CDR3 runs to 13 residues. Germline CDR1 reads SQVTM; CDR2 reads ANQGSEA. J lost 6 bases, V lost 3 bases, and 7 bases had no gene match. This CDR3 reads CSVEGQVRREQYF. CDR3 in DNA: TGCAGCGTTGAGGGACAGGTGCGTCGCGAGCAGTACTTC.

The chain joins TRBV9 to TRBJ2-1, with 7 bases that match TRBD2. This CDR3 contains 14 residues. Germline V gene sequence: CDR1 SGDLS, CDR2 YYNGEE. V lost 6 bases to trimming and J lost 7 bases; unmatched junction nucleotides: 10. CDR3 region: CASNTGGRENEQFF. The DNA of the CDR3 is TGTGCCAGCAACACCGGGGGGAGAGAAAATGAGCAGTTCTTC.

The chain combines TRBV10-3 with TRBJ1-1, with D possibly matching TRBD1 (6 bases). The V gene lost 6 bases and the J gene lost 1 base, with 9 bases spanning the gap. This CDR3 is built from 13 residues. Germline V gives CDR1 ENHRY, CDR2 SYGVKD. CDR3 sequence reads: CAISQGKNTEAFF. The CDR3 DNA reads as TGTGCCATCAGCCAGGGGAAGAACACTGAAGCTTTCTTT.

The chain carries TRBV5-1 and TRBJ1-1; D is perhaps TRBD1 (5 bases). This CDR3 region has 15 residues. The germline V gene has CDR1 SGHRS and CDR2 YFSETQ. Trimming pared 5 bases from V and 2 bases from J, leaving 16 bases between. For the CDR3, the DNA is TGCGCCAGCAGGCCCCGGGACGGACAAAACACTGAAGCTTTCTTT. As protein: CASRPRDGQNTEAFF.

The chain employs TRBV29-1 and TRBJ2-1, with D maybe TRBD1 (6 bases). V was clipped by 6 bases and J by 12 bases, with 12 bases between them. Looked up from germline, CDR1 is SQVTM and CDR2 is ANQGSEA. This CDR3 spans 10 amino acids. The CDR3 here is CSVRTVGQFF. CDR3 in DNA: TGCAGCGTCCGGACAGTTGGGCAGTTCTTC.

The V call is TRBV7-3, the J call TRBJ2-3, with D perhaps TRBD2 (6 bases). V dropped 5 bases and J dropped 5 bases, with 14 bases sitting between them. CDR3 length: 14 amino acids. Germline assignment: CDR1 SGHTA and CDR2 FQGTGA. The DNA of the CDR3 is TGTGCCAGCAGCGGGGGGACGCTCGGAGATACGCAGTATTTT. Its translation is CASSGGTLGDTQYF.

CDR3 nucleotides: TGCGCCAGCAGCCAAGTCGGGCAGAGAGCTTTCTTT. Encoded protein: CASSQVGQRAFF. This chain connects TRBV4-3 to TRBJ1-1, with D unresolved. This CDR3 comprises 12 residues. The germline CDR1 and CDR2 sequences are LGHNA and YSLEER. V dropped 1 base and J dropped 10 bases, with 10 bases sitting between them.

The V and J genes are TRBV4-3 and TRBJ2-5, with D perhaps matching TRBD1 or TRBD2 (5 bases each). Germline V CDR1 and CDR2: LGHNA, YSLEER. CDR3 length: 14 amino acids. The V end lost 2 bases, the J end lost 5 bases, and 12 bases lay between the germline ends. The CDR3 coding sequence is TGCGCCAGCAGCCAAAGGCAGGGCGGGGAGACCCAGTACTTC. This translates into CASSQRQGGETQYF.

The rearrangement joins TRBV5-1 to TRBJ2-6, with D possibly being TRBD1 or TRBD2 (5 bases each). The germline V gene encodes CDR1 SGHRS and CDR2 YFSETQ. CDR3 size: 17 residues. V was pared by 3 bases and J by 0 bases, with 13 bases between. Written as DNA, the CDR3 is TGCGCCAGCAGCTACCGGGACGGCTTCTCTGGGGCCAACGTCCTGACTTTC. It translates to CASSYRDGFSGANVLTF.

The chain couples TRBV29-1 to TRBJ1-1; tentative D call: TRBD1 (6 bases). This CDR3 has 13 residues. Deletions cut 7 bases from V and 4 bases from J, with 16 bases between. The germline V gene has CDR1 SQVTM and CDR2 ANQGSEA. CDR3 sequence: CSGRGQGFTEAFF. CDR3 DNA sequence: TGCAGCGGGAGAGGCCAGGGGTTCACTGAAGCTTTCTTT.

V usage is TRBV28 and J usage is TRBJ1-5; maybe TRBD1 (5 bases). CDR3 length: 13 residues. Germline values: CDR1 MDHEN, CDR2 SYDVKM. Between the trimmed V and J ends, which lost 6 bases and 10 bases, there was a span of 16 bases. CDR3 DNA sequence: TGTGCCAGCAGACCGGGGCGCCCGGGACCCCAGCATTTT. Translating it yields CASRPGRPGPQHF.

This clone was seen only a few times. The chain has TRBV27 and TRBJ1-2; D is perhaps TRBD1 (5 bases). In germline, CDR1 is MNHEY, CDR2 SMNVEV (reference sequence). Deletions cut 8 bases from V and 4 bases from J, with 11 bases between. This CDR3 region has 12 residues. The CDR3 is CASSGRAYGYTF. The CDR3 coding sequence is TGTGCCAGCTCGGGCAGGGCCTATGGCTACACCTTC.

This clone was observed a few times. This chain uses TRBV9 with TRBJ2-1; a possible D gene is TRBD1 (5 bases). This CDR3 has 16 amino acids. Per the germline V gene, CDR1 is SGDLS and CDR2 is YYNGEE. V lost 0 bases and J 0 bases, leaving 10 bases between the germline ends. The CDR3 DNA reads as TGTGCCAGCAGCGTAGCCGGACATAGCTCCTACAATGAGCAGTTCTTC. Encoded protein: CASSVAGHSSYNEQFF.